This TCR beta chain was sequenced during a study of neurological immune-mediated disorders. Each CDR3 protein gets one entry after TCRdb re-called the 5' RACE reads with MiXCR. This repertoire shows around 100,000 distinct CDR3 sequences, 10% to 12% found once; its top ten account for 3.1%. Described time point: longitudinal time-point 3. This clonotype has a count of ten or more. The sample taken for sequencing was PBMCs. The clonotype was recovered from a female donor with HTLV-1-associated myelopathy (HAM/TSP).

The CDR3: CASSLERSPYNEQFF. CDR3 sequence (DNA): TGCGCCAGCAGCTTGGAACGTAGTCCCTACAATGAGCAGTTCTTC. V usage is TRBV5-1 and J usage is TRBJ2-1; D not certain. Germline loops: CDR1 SGHRS, CDR2 YFSETQ. There are 15 residues in the CDR3. Between the trimmed V and J ends, which lost 0 bases and 2 bases, there was a span of 9 bases.